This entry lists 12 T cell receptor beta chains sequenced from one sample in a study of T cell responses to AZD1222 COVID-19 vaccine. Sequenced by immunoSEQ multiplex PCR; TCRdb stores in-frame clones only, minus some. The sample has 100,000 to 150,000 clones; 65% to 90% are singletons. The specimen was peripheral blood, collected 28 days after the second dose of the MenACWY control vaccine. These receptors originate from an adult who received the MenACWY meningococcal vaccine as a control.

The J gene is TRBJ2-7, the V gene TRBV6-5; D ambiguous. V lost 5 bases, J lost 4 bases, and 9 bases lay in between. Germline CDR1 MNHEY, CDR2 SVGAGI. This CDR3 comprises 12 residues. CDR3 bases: TGTGCCAGCAGTACCTCCCTTTACGAGCAGTACTTC. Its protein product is CASSTSLYEQYF.

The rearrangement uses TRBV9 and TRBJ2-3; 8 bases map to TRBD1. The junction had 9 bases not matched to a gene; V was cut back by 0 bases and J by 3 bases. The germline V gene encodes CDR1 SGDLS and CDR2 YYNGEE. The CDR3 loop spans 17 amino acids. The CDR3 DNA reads TGTGCCAGCAGCGTAGGACAGGGGTTATACGGGACAGATACGCAGTATTTT. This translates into CASSVGQGLYGTDTQYF.

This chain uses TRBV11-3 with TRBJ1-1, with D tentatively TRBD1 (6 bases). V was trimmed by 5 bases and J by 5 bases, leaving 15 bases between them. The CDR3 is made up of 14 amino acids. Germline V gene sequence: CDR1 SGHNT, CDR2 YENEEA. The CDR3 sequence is CASSTQQGRTEAFF. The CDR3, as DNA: TGTGCCAGCAGCACCCAACAGGGAAGAACTGAAGCTTTCTTT.

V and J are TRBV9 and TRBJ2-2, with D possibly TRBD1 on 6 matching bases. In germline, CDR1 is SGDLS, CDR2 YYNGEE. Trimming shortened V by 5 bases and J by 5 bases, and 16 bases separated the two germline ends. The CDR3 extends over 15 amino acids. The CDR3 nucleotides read TGTGCCAGCAGGTCCAGGGGCCGTGAGACCGGGGAGCTGTTTTTT. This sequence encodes CASRSRGRETGELFF.

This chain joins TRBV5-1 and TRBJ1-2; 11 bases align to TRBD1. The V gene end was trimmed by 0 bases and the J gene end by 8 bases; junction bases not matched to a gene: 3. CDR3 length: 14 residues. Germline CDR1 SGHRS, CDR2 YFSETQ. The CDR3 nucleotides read TGCGCCAGCAGCTTGGCCGGGACAGGGGGAGGCTACACCTTC. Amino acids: CASSLAGTGGGYTF.

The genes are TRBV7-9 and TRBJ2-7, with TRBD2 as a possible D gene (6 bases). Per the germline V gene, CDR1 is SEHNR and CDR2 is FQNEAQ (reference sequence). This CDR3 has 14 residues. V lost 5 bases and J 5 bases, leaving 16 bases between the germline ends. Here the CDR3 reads CASSPEGRRNEQYF. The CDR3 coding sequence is TGTGCCAGCAGCCCGGAGGGCAGAAGGAACGAGCAGTACTTC.

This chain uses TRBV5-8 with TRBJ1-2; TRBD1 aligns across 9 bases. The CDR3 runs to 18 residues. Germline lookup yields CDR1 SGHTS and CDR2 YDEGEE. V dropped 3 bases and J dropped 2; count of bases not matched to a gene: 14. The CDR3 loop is CASSWFPGQGGKNYGYTF. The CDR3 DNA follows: TGTGCCAGCAGCTGGTTCCCGGGACAGGGAGGGAAGAACTATGGCTACACCTTC.

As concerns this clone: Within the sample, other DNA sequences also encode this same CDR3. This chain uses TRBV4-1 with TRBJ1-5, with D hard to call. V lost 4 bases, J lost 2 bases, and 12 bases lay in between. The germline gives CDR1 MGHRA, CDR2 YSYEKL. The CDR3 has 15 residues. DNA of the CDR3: TGCGCCAGCAGCCTCGGTGATAGGGGCAATCAGCCCCAGCATTTT. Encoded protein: CASSLGDRGNQPQHF.

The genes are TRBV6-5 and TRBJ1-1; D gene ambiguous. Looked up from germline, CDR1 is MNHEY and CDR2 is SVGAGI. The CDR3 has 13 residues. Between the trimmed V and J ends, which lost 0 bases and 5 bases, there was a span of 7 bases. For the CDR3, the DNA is TGTGCCAGCAGTTACTCCCTCTGGACTGAAGCTTTCTTT. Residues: CASSYSLWTEAFF.

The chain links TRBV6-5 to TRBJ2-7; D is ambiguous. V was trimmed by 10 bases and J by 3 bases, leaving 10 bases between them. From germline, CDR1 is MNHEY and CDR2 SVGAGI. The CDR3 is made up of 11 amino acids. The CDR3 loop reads CATSLHYEQYF. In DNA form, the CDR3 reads TGTGCCACCTCTCTCCACTACGAGCAGTACTTC.

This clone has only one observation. The CDR3 region has the DNA TGTGCCAGCAGCCCTCCTGGGGGAGGTGAGCAGTTCTTC. Its protein product is CASSPPGGGEQFF. The chain joins TRBV3-1 (or the pseudogene TRBV3-2) to TRBJ2-1; a weak D match, TRBD2 (6 bases). CDR1 is LGHDT, CDR2 YNNKEL, per germline (reference sequence). This CDR3 contains 13 residues. Trimming cost V 4 bases and J 9 bases, with 13 bases left between them.

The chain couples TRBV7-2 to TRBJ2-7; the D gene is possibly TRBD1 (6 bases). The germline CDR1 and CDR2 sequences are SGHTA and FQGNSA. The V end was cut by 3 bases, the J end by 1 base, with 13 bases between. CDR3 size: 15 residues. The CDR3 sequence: CASSFATQGSYEQYF. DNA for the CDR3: TGTGCCAGCAGCTTCGCAACACAGGGATCCTACGAGCAGTACTTC.